The clone carrying this T cell receptor beta chain showed up just a few times. The target antigen is unknown. The record originates from a study of beta chain features in type 1 diabetes. Study background: Age and gender were similar between patients and healthy donors, as were cell yields. Findings and limits, study-wide: Sampled from patients, naive, central memory and Treg TCRB repertoires appeared more similar than those sampled from healthy donors. Type 1 diabetes patients showed a moderate but significant shortening of TCRB CDR3s in all four CD4+ subsets. Individuals with type 1 diabetes displayed fewer insertions and more deletions at VDJ junctions. Whether HLA type influences TCRB rearrangement remained unresolved here.

V shed 0 bases and J shed 3 bases, with 10 bases lying between them. Germline lookup yields CDR1 SGHNT and CDR2 YYREEE (reference sequence). The CDR3 is 14 amino acids. Expressed TCRB transcripts got sequenced, as all isolated RNA was reverse transcribed. Data came from immunoSEQ multiplex PCR; TCRdb stores just in-frame clones and leaves some out. This sample has hundreds of thousands of clones, with 14% to 15% found just once. Sequenced material: naive CD4+ T cells from blood. The sequence came from a man aged 18 to 30 with type 1 diabetes. V and J are TRBV5-4 and TRBJ2-7, with D perhaps TRBD1 (5 bases). This CDR3 is CASSLEGSYYEQYF. Written as DNA, the CDR3 is TGTGCCAGCAGCTTGGAGGGGTCATACTACGAGCAGTACTTC.